This record covers a single T cell receptor beta chain. Participant ages covered roughly 18 to 89 years across 24 US areas. Participants had their cohort set by participant-reported clinical history. In the authors' methods: Estimation of nucleated cell counts was performed using reference gene primer amplification. Generated by immunoSEQ multiplex PCR, the TCRdb table keeps only in-frame clones and is missing some. V and J calls and clone size come straight from that table; D and trimming were deduced from the DNA. Here the sample spans about 280,000 clones, roughly 89% being singletons. This entry is derived from a study of blood T cell repertoires in COVID-19. The overall study: The cDNA or gDNA used as material had been derived from T cells, B-cell-depleted T cells, or PBMCs.

The sample comprised PBMCs or T cells enriched from blood (not recorded which). The TCR originated in a woman aged 60-75 years who had recovered from COVID-19.

CDR3 residues: CSVESPATYNEQFF. The DNA for the CDR3 is TGCAGCGTTGAGTCGCCCGCTACCTACAATGAGCAGTTCTTC. The V and J genes are TRBV29-1 and TRBJ2-1; D unresolved. CDR1 and CDR2 from the germline V gene are SQVTM and ANQGSEA. Deletions cut 3 bases from V and 2 bases from J, with 11 bases between. CDR3 length equals 14 residues.